Presented here are 28 T cell receptor beta chains from one specimen sequenced in a study of T cells in localized non-small cell lung cancer. TCRdb's copy holds only in-frame clones and misses some; the assay was immunoSEQ multiplex PCR. This table has roughly 38,000 clones, more than 80% appearing once. The specimen comprised peripheral blood mononuclear cells, sampled before any cancer treatment. Receptor source: a male donor aged 60 or over with stage II lung adenocarcinoma.

The rearrangement uses TRBV11-2 and TRBJ2-7; D not certain. This CDR3 contains 15 residues. Per the germline V gene, CDR1 is SGHAT and CDR2 is FQNNGV. Trimming pared 1 base from V and 2 bases from J, leaving 12 bases between. The CDR3 protein is CASSLGPGGTYEQYF. The DNA for the CDR3 is TGTGCCAGCAGCTTAGGGCCTGGCGGAACCTACGAGCAGTACTTC.

The chain recombines TRBV4-1 with TRBJ1-3, with D possibly being TRBD1 (5 bases). The ends were cut back, 0 bases at V and 3 bases at J, with 12 bases in the middle. The CDR3 totals 16 residues. Germline V gene sequence: CDR1 MGHRA, CDR2 YSYEKL. The CDR3 region has the DNA TGCGCCAGCAGCCAAGATCAGGAGACAGTTGGAAACACCATATATTTT. Protein: CASSQDQETVGNTIYF.

This clone was recorded once. The chain combines TRBV7-2 with TRBJ2-5; 12 bases agree with TRBD2. Trimming cost V 7 bases and J 4 bases; bases outside gene matches: 4. CDR1 is SGHTA, CDR2 FQGNSA, per germline. The CDR3 covers 14 residues. This chain's CDR3 is CASTPGLAGETQYF. DNA of the CDR3: TGTGCCAGCACTCCGGGACTAGCGGGAGAGACCCAGTACTTC.

The V call is TRBV6-6, the J call TRBJ2-7; possibly TRBD1 or TRBD2 for D (5 bases each). The CDR3 spans 11 residues. Germline CDR1 MNHNY, CDR2 SVGAGI (reference sequence). In DNA, the CDR3 is TGTGCTTCCGCCAGGGCGGGCGAGCAGTACTTC. It is translated as CASARAGEQYF.

The chain is built from TRBV5-1 and TRBJ1-1; no reliable D call. The germline V gene has CDR1 SGHRS and CDR2 YFSETQ. The CDR3 consists of 14 residues. V dropped 0 bases and J dropped 5 bases, with 11 bases sitting between them. Written as DNA, the CDR3 is TGCGCCAGCAGCTTGGCCTCGGCAGGTACTGAAGCTTTCTTT. As protein: CASSLASAGTEAFF.

Written as DNA, the CDR3 is TGTGCCAGCAGTGACGACCGCTCTGGAAACACCATATATTTT. As protein: CASSDDRSGNTIYF. The chain employs TRBV25-1 and TRBJ1-3; D is unresolved. This CDR3 has 14 amino acids. CDR1 is MGHDK and CDR2 is SYGVNS in the germline V gene. Trimming cost V 3 bases and J 0 bases, with 6 bases left between them.

The chain joins TRBV28 to TRBJ1-2, with a tentative D call TRBD1 (5 bases). The CDR3 loop spans 15 amino acids. Germline V CDR1 and CDR2: MDHEN, SYDVKM. Trimming shortened V by 5 bases and J by 8 bases, and 21 bases separated the two germline ends. CDR3 coding DNA: TGTGCCAGCAGTCTGGGGGTGGCTCTCCCAAGGGGCTACACCTTC. Translated, it gives CASSLGVALPRGYTF.

The chain has TRBV5-1 and TRBJ2-2; D is unresolved. The germline V and J ends were trimmed by 6 bases and 2 bases, with 14 bases remaining between them. The CDR3 is made up of 15 amino acids. Germline CDR1 reads SGHRS; CDR2 reads YFSETQ. For the CDR3, the DNA is TGCGCCAGCATGTCCCAAGCGTTCAACACCGGGGAGCTGTTTTTT. Translated: CASMSQAFNTGELFF. The variable domain in full, with the rest retrieved from reference TRBV5-1 and TRBJ2-2, is KAGVTQTPRYLIKTRGQQVTLSCSPISGHRSVSWYQQTPGQGLQFLFEYFSETQRNKGNFPGRFSGRQFSNSRSEMNVSTLELGDSALYLCASMSQAFNTGELFFGEGSRLTVL.

The J gene is TRBJ2-1, the V gene TRBV5-5; D is possibly TRBD2 (5 bases). CDR1 is SGHKS and CDR2 is YYEKEE in the germline V gene (reference sequence). V lost 0 bases and J 0 bases, leaving 7 bases between the germline ends. The CDR3 spans 15 residues. Written as DNA, the CDR3 is TGTGCCAGCAGCTTGGGAGGGAGCTCCTACAATGAGCAGTTCTTC. It encodes CASSLGGSSYNEQFF.

J is TRBJ1-6 and V is TRBV7-8, with D uncertain. Trimming left V 3 bases short and J 6 bases short, with 3 bases between. Germline V gene sequence: CDR1 SGHVS, CDR2 FQNEAQ. The CDR3 runs 12 residues. The CDR3 reads CASSFTNSPLHF. Here the CDR3 DNA reads TGTGCCAGCAGCTTTACTAATTCACCCCTCCACTTT.

This clone was counted a few times. An end of the junction differs from the germline gene, which may be a read error. The chain links TRBV18 to TRBJ1-2, with 7 bases aligning to TRBD1. Germline CDR1 reads KGHSH; CDR2 reads LQKENI. The CDR3 runs 13 residues. The CDR3 bases are TGTGCCAGCTCGCCACAGGGGACACATGGCTACACCTTC. It codes for CASSPQGTHGYTF.

The V gene is TRBV7-6, the J gene TRBJ2-7; D might be TRBD2 (5 bases). V lost 2 bases and J lost 3, with 14 bases in between. The CDR3 extends over 15 amino acids. CDR1 and CDR2 (germline): SGHVS, FNYEAQ. CDR3 sequence: CASSLSSSGLYEQYF. The DNA for the CDR3 is TGTGCCAGCAGCTTATCCTCCAGCGGCCTCTACGAGCAGTACTTC.

This chain links TRBV5-1 with TRBJ2-7; the D is unclear. Trimming took 0 bases from V and 2 from J, leaving 3 bases between them. CDR1 SGHRS and CDR2 YFSETQ come from the germline V gene. The CDR3 has 12 amino acids. CDR3 region: CASSLGTYEQYF. CDR3 bases: TGCGCCAGCAGCTTGGGCACCTACGAGCAGTACTTC. Full variable domain (outside the CDR3, taken from reference TRBV5-1 and TRBJ2-7): KAGVTQTPRYLIKTRGQQVTLSCSPISGHRSVSWYQQTPGQGLQFLFEYFSETQRNKGNFPGRFSGRQFSNSRSEMNVSTLELGDSALYLCASSLGTYEQYFGPGTRLTVT.

This sequence joins TRBV5-1 and TRBJ1-1; D possibly corresponds to TRBD1 (6 bases). The CDR3 extends over 15 amino acids. Germline CDR1 is SGHRS and CDR2 is YFSETQ. V shed 5 bases and J shed 9 bases, with 23 bases lying between them. The CDR3 DNA is TGCGCCAGCAGTCCAGAGGGGATTCAGGGGAAAAAAGCTTTCTTT. This codes for CASSPEGIQGKKAFF.

The chain is built from TRBV5-1 and TRBJ1-1, with a tentative D call TRBD1 (5 bases). Germline V gene sequence: CDR1 SGHRS, CDR2 YFSETQ. This CDR3 region has 15 residues. The V and J ends lost 4 bases and 2 bases respectively, with 15 bases between them. CDR3 amino acids: CASSRGTGLNTEAFF. The CDR3 coding sequence is TGCGCCAGCAGCCGCGGGACGGGACTCAACACTGAAGCTTTCTTT.

This CDR3 is CASSEEGSRSRYEQFF. The CDR3 DNA is TGTGCCAGCAGTGAAGAGGGGAGTAGATCGCGGTATGAGCAGTTCTTC. J is TRBJ2-1 and V is TRBV25-1, with D possibly called TRBD1 or TRBD2 (5 bases each). Trimming shortened V by 2 bases and J by 8 bases, and 19 bases separated the two germline ends. The CDR3 totals 16 residues. The V gene's germline CDR1 is MGHDK and CDR2 SYGVNS.

The CDR3 reads CASSLEPAEQFF. DNA of the CDR3: TGTGCCAGCAGCTTAGAGCCGGCCGAGCAGTTCTTC. The rearrangement links TRBV7-9 to TRBJ2-1; the D is unclear. Germline-derived CDR1 and CDR2 are SEHNR and FQNEAQ (reference sequence). The CDR3 consists of 12 residues. V was cut by 1 base and J by 10 bases, with 8 bases left in between.

The V call is TRBV6-5, the J call TRBJ1-1; maybe TRBD1 (5 bases). V lost 5 bases, J lost 4 bases, and 17 bases lay in between. Per germline, CDR1 MNHEY and CDR2 SVGAGI. The CDR3 is 15 amino acids. The CDR3 loop reads CASSPRVLGTTEAFF. CDR3 DNA sequence: TGTGCCAGCAGTCCCAGGGTTCTGGGAACCACTGAAGCTTTCTTT.

This chain connects TRBV28 to TRBJ1-2, with D unclear. The CDR3 extends over 12 amino acids. Germline assignment: CDR1 MDHEN and CDR2 SYDVKM. V lost 1 base and J lost 10, with 10 bases in between. In nucleotides, the CDR3 is TGTGCCAGCAGTTTATACCAGGTCCCCTACACCTTC. Amino acid sequence: CASSLYQVPYTF.

V and J are TRBV19 and TRBJ2-5; no firm D call. V lost 3 bases, J lost 0 bases, and 8 bases lay in between. Germline loops: CDR1 LNHDA, CDR2 SQIVND (reference sequence). The CDR3 sequence is 14 residues long. The CDR3 bases are TGTGCCAGTAGTATTGGTACAAACCAAGAGACCCAGTACTTC. This sequence encodes CASSIGTNQETQYF.

This clone was recorded a few times. The rearrangement links TRBV14 to TRBJ1-2; D gene unclear. The CDR3 is 13 amino acids. V was pared by 1 base and J by 6 bases, with 9 bases between. Germline V gives CDR1 SGHDN, CDR2 FVKESK. CDR3 DNA: TGTGCCAGCAGCCAAGGAGGATTCGATGGCTACACCTTC. Its protein is CASSQGGFDGYTF.

This sequence joins TRBV30 and TRBJ1-6; D is unresolved. CDR3 length: 14 amino acids. CDR1 and CDR2 (germline): GTSNPN, SVGIG (reference sequence). V lost 4 bases, J lost 7 bases, and 14 bases lay in between. The CDR3 sequence: CAWIGGLENSPLHF. The DNA of the CDR3 is TGTGCCTGGATAGGTGGATTGGAGAATTCACCCCTCCACTTT.

V gene TRBV7-9 combines with J gene TRBJ1-1; D perhaps matches TRBD1 (5 bases). This CDR3 is built from 15 residues. Trimming cost V 11 bases and J 4 bases, with 23 bases left between them. Germline lookup yields CDR1 SEHNR and CDR2 FQNEAQ (reference sequence). The CDR3: CAAVPRVLWGTEAFF. The CDR3 region has the DNA TGTGCCGCAGTCCCCAGGGTGCTGTGGGGCACTGAAGCTTTCTTT.

The gene calls are TRBV27 and TRBJ2-7; tentatively, D is TRBD2 (5 bases). CDR1 is MNHEY and CDR2 is SMNVEV in the germline V gene (reference sequence). The CDR3 has 15 residues. V lost 3 bases, J lost 7 bases, and 19 bases lay in between. CDR3: CASSLVGEGGTEQYF. The DNA of the CDR3 is TGTGCCAGCAGTTTGGTCGGTGAGGGCGGAACTGAGCAGTACTTC.

The rearrangement links TRBV5-1 to TRBJ1-3, with a weak D call TRBD1 (5 bases). V lost 0 bases and J 0 bases, leaving 10 bases between the germline ends. Germline values: CDR1 SGHRS, CDR2 YFSETQ. This CDR3 is built from 16 residues. The CDR3 DNA reads as TGCGCCAGCAGCTTGGGGGACTCTCTCTCTGGAAACACCATATATTTT. Translating gives CASSLGDSLSGNTIYF.

The gene calls are TRBV10-3 and TRBJ1-4; weak D call: TRBD1 (5 bases). From germline, CDR1 is ENHRY and CDR2 SYGVKD. V lost 6 bases, J lost 7 bases, and 12 bases lay in between. The CDR3 is made up of 13 amino acids. The CDR3: CAIRGDGIEKLFF. The CDR3 DNA follows: TGTGCCATCAGAGGGGACGGCATTGAAAAACTGTTTTTT.

This chain joins TRBV29-1 and TRBJ1-1; maybe TRBD1 (5 bases). There are 12 residues in the CDR3. Germline lookup yields CDR1 SQVTM and CDR2 ANQGSEA. The V end was cut by 5 bases, the J end by 7 bases, with 14 bases between. The CDR3 DNA sequence: TGCAGCGTTCAGGGCGGAGGATATGAAGCTTTCTTT. As protein: CSVQGGGYEAFF.

V is TRBV28 and J is TRBJ1-1, with a possible D match to TRBD1 (5 bases). CDR1 and CDR2 (germline): MDHEN, SYDVKM. V was pared by 7 bases and J by 2 bases, with 20 bases between. The CDR3 extends over 16 amino acids. DNA of the CDR3: TGTGCCAGCACCCTAGGGACGGACCAAGGAAACACTGAAGCTTTCTTT. Protein product: CASTLGTDQGNTEAFF.